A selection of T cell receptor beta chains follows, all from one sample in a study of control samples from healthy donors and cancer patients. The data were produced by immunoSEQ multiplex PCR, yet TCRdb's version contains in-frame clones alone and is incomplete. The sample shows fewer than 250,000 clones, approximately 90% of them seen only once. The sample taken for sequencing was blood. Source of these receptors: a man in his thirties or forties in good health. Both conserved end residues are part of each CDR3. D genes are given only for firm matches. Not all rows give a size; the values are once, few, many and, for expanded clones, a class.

CASSGPTQGGTEKLFF	TGTGCCAGCAGCGGACCTACTCAGGGGGGGACTGAAAAACTGTTTTTT	NA	TRBV9	16	TRBD1	TRBJ1-4
CASSFGTGLRSNEQFF	TGTGCCAGCAGCTTTGGGACGGGACTTCGAAGCAATGAGCAGTTCTTC	few	TRBV5-4	16	NA	TRBJ2-1
CASSNERATVKLFF	TGTGCCAGTAGTAATGAGCGGGCGACGGTCAAACTGTTTTTT	NA	TRBV19	14	NA	TRBJ1-4
CASSVAARSYTDTQYF	TGTGCCAGCAGCGTAGCCGCCCGATCGTACACAGATACGCAGTATTTT	NA	TRBV9	16	NA	TRBJ2-3
CASSEMVRLENTEAFF	TGTGCCAGCAGTGAAATGGTTCGACTTGAGAACACTGAAGCTTTCTTT	NA	TRBV2	16	NA	TRBJ1-1
CTSSPAGQGKGNQPQHF	TGCACCAGCAGCCCGGCCGGCCAGGGTAAGGGCAATCAGCCCCAGCATTTT	NA	TRBV1	17	NA	TRBJ1-5
CASSSLGLAEQFF	TGTGCCAGCAGCTCCCTTGGGTTGGCTGAGCAGTTCTTC	once	TRBV12-3/TRBV12-4	13	NA	TRBJ2-1
CASREGQDNSPLHF	TGTGCCAGCAGAGAGGGACAGGATAATTCACCCCTCCACTTT	NA	TRBV2	14	TRBD1	TRBJ1-6
CAWSVGLPGNTIYF	TGTGCCTGGAGTGTCGGGTTACCTGGAAACACCATATATTTT	NA	TRBV30	14	NA	TRBJ1-3
CASSFGNSPLHF	TGTGCCAGCAGTTTCGGGAATTCACCCCTCCACTTT	NA	TRBV12-3/TRBV12-4	12	NA	TRBJ1-6
CSAERFTEAFF	TGCAGTGCTGAGAGGTTCACTGAAGCTTTCTTT	NA	TRBV20-1	11	NA	TRBJ1-1
CASSSLSGEGQPQHF	TGTGCCAGTAGTAGTCTGTCAGGGGAAGGTCAGCCCCAGCATTTT	NA	TRBV19	15	NA	TRBJ1-5
CARRGPGQGGGGNTIYF	TGTGCCCGCAGGGGACCGGGACAGGGGGGGGGAGGAAACACCATATATTTT	NA	TRBV11-2	17	TRBD1	TRBJ1-3
CASSLAGATDTQYF	TGTGCCAGCAGCTTGGCGGGAGCCACAGATACGCAGTATTTT	NA	TRBV11-2	14	TRBD2	TRBJ2-3
CATSDILGYEAFF	TGTGCCACCAGTGATATCCTTGGGTATGAAGCTTTCTTT	NA	TRBV24-1	13	NA	TRBJ1-1
CASGYLPGQGRNEQFF	TGTGCCAGCGGATACTTACCGGGACAGGGGAGGAATGAGCAGTTCTTC	NA	TRBV6-5	16	TRBD1	TRBJ2-1
CATSGSGAGEIADTQYF	TGTGCCACCAGTGGGTCGGGAGCGGGGGAGATCGCAGATACGCAGTATTTT	NA	TRBV24-1	17	TRBD2	TRBJ2-3
CASSARSPSSYNSPLHF	TGCGCCAGCAGCGCGAGGTCACCGAGCTCCTATAATTCACCCCTCCACTTT	once	TRBV5-1	17	NA	TRBJ1-6
CATSDPDSHSGNTIYF	TGTGCCACCAGTGATCCCGACAGTCACTCTGGAAACACCATATATTTT	NA	TRBV24-1	16	NA	TRBJ1-3
CASSEDRDGYNEQFF	TGTGCCAGCAGTGAAGACCGGGACGGATACAATGAGCAGTTCTTC	NA	TRBV6-1	15	NA	TRBJ2-1
CASSLSVVGWNEQYF	TGTGCCAGCAGCTTATCAGTCGTAGGGTGGAACGAGCAGTACTTC	NA	TRBV7-2	15	NA	TRBJ2-7
CASSITANTEAFF	TGCGCCAGCAGTATCACAGCTAACACTGAAGCTTTCTTT	NA	TRBV10-1	13	NA	TRBJ1-1
CASSSVGSSYEQYF	TGTGCCAGCAGTTCGGTGGGGTCCTCGTACGAGCAGTACTTC	NA	TRBV6-5	14	NA	TRBJ2-7
CASSLSSGEKLFF	TGTGCCAGCAGCTTGTCATCCGGTGAAAAACTGTTTTTT	NA	TRBV5-6	13	NA	TRBJ1-4
CASSPPGDYGGELFF	TGTGCCAGCTCACCACCGGGGGACTACGGCGGGGAGCTGTTTTTT	NA	TRBV18	15	TRBD2	TRBJ2-2
CASSLGLASKNIQYF	TGCGCCAGCAGCTTGGGACTAGCCTCCAAAAACATTCAGTACTTC	NA	TRBV5-1	15	TRBD2	TRBJ2-4
CATEEGGKRTEAFF	TGTGCCACAGAGGAGGGCGGTAAGAGGACTGAAGCTTTCTTT	NA	TRBV6-5	14	NA	TRBJ1-1
CATSSGLNTGELFF	TGTGCCACCAGCAGCGGTCTTAACACCGGGGAGCTGTTTTTT	NA	TRBV15	14	NA	TRBJ2-2
CASIPPGRKMVYGYTF	TGTGCCAGCATTCCACCAGGACGCAAGATGGTCTATGGCTACACCTTC	NA	TRBV7-9	16	NA	TRBJ1-2
CASSPGQGATDTQYF	TGTGCCAGCTCACCCGGACAGGGGGCCACAGATACGCAGTATTTT	NA	TRBV18	15	TRBD1	TRBJ2-3
CASSKQGARDGYTF	TGTGCCAGCAGCAAACAGGGGGCGAGAGATGGCTACACCTTC	NA	TRBV7-3	14	TRBD1	TRBJ1-2
CASRAWGGGNTIYF	TGTGCCAGCAGAGCCTGGGGAGGTGGAAACACCATATATTTT	once	TRBV27	14	NA	TRBJ1-3
CASGLVSHEQYF	TGTGCTAGTGGTTTGGTTAGTCACGAGCAGTACTTC	NA	TRBV12-5	12	NA	TRBJ2-7